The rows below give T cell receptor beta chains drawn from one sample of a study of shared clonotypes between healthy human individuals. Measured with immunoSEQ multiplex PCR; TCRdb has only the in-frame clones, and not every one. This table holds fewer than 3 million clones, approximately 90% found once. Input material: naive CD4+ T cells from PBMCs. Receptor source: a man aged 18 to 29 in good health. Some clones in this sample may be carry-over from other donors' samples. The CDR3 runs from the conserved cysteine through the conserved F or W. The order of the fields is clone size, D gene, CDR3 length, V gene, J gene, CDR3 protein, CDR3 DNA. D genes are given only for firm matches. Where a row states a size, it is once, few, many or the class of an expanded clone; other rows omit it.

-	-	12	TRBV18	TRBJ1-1	CASSPVITEAFF	TGTGCCAGCTCACCAGTGATTACTGAAGCTTTCTTT
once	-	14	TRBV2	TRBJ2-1	CASSGLVEDGEQFF	TGTGCCAGCAGTGGACTAGTAGAGGACGGTGAGCAGTTCTTC
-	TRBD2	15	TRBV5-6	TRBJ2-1	CASSWGLAGGNEQFF	TGTGCCAGCAGCTGGGGACTAGCGGGAGGGAATGAGCAGTTCTTC
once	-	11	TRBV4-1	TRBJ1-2	CASSQGLGYTF	TGCGCCAGCAGCCAGGGGCTTGGCTACACCTTC
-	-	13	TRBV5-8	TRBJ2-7	CASSLGVGLEQYF	TGTGCCAGCAGCTTGGGGGTCGGGCTTGAGCAGTACTTC
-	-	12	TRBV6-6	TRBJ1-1	CASRDATTEAFF	TGTGCCAGCAGAGACGCTACTACTGAAGCTTTCTTT
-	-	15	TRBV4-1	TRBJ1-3	CASSQTSPSLVAIYF	TGCGCCAGCAGCCAAACAAGCCCCTCTTTGGTCGCCATATATTTT
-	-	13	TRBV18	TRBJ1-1	CASSRGENTEAFF	TGTGCCAGCTCACGAGGGGAAAACACTGAAGCTTTCTTT
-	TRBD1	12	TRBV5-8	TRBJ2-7	CAGTGDSYEQYF	TGTGCCGGTACAGGGGACAGCTACGAGCAGTACTTC
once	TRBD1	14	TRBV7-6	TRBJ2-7	CASSPRTGGYEQYF	TGTGCCAGCAGCCCCAGGACAGGGGGCTACGAGCAGTACTTC
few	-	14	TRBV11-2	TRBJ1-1	CASSLGEGYTEAFF	TGTGCCAGCAGCTTAGGCGAGGGATACACTGAAGCTTTCTTT
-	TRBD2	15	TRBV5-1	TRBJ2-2	CASSLTTSFTGELFF	TGCGCCAGCAGCTTGACGACTAGCTTCACCGGGGAGCTGTTTTTT
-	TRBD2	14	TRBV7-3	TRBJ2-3	CASGLAGDTDTQYF	TGTGCCAGCGGGCTAGCGGGAGACACAGATACGCAGTATTTT
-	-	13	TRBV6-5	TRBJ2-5	CASSRTLQETQYF	TGTGCCAGCAGCCGAACCCTGCAAGAGACCCAGTACTTC
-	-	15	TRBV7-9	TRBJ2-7	CASSLVGQGRYEQYF	TGTGCCAGCAGCCTCGTTGGGCAGGGAAGGTACGAGCAGTACTTC
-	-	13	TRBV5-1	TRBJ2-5	CASSLEGLETQYF	TGCGCCAGCAGCTTGGAAGGGTTAGAGACCCAGTACTTC
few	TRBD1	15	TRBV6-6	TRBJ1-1	CASRGTGIMNTEAFF	TGTGCCAGCAGGGGGACAGGGATAATGAACACTGAAGCTTTCTTT
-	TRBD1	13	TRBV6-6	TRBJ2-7	CASSGGTGYEQYF	TGTGCCAGCAGTGGGGGGACAGGCTACGAGCAGTACTTC
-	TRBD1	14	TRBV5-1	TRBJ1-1	CASSRQGSDTEAFF	TGCGCCAGCAGCCGACAGGGGTCCGACACTGAAGCTTTCTTT
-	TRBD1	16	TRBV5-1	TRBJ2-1	CASNLIAGQGAPEQFF	TGCGCCAGCAACTTGATAGCCGGACAGGGGGCGCCTGAGCAGTTCTTC
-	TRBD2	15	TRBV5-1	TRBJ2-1	CASSYIAGADNEQFF	TGCGCCAGCAGCTATATAGCGGGAGCGGACAATGAGCAGTTCTTC
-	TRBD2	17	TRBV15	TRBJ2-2	CATSRASGRRGTGELFF	TGTGCCACCAGCAGGGCTAGCGGGAGACGGGGCACCGGGGAGCTGTTTTTT
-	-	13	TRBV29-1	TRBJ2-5	CSVGGSLQETQYF	TGCAGCGTTGGAGGCAGCCTACAAGAGACCCAGTACTTC
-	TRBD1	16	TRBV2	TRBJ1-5	CASSEATDRDVQPQHF	TGTGCCAGCAGTGAAGCCACGGACAGGGATGTGCAGCCCCAGCATTTT
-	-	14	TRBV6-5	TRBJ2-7	CASSLTAGVDEQYF	TGTGCCAGCAGTTTGACAGCAGGCGTAGACGAGCAGTACTTC
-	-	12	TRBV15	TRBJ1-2	CATSRDSYGYTF	TGTGCCACCAGCAGAGACTCCTATGGCTACACCTTC
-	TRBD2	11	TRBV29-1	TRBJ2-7	CSGTSGDEQYF	TGCAGCGGGACTAGCGGGGACGAGCAGTACTTC
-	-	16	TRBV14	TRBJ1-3	CASSLLDSKVGNTIYF	TGTGCCAGCAGCCTTCTAGACAGCAAGGTCGGAAACACCATATATTTT
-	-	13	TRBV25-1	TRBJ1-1	CASRTGFKTEAFF	TGTGCCAGCAGAACAGGGTTTAAGACTGAAGCTTTCTTT
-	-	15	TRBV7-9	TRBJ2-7	CASSLGASEGNEQYF	TGTGCCAGCAGCTTAGGAGCTAGCGAGGGTAACGAGCAGTACTTC
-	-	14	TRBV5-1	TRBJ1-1	CASSLTNGYTEAFF	TGCGCCAGCAGCTTGACAAATGGATACACTGAAGCTTTCTTT
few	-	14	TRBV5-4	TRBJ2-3	CASSPTGHTDTQYF	TGTGCCAGCAGCCCAACAGGGCACACAGATACGCAGTATTTT
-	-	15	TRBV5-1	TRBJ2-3	CASSLVVVSTDTQYF	TGCGCCAGCAGCTTGGTGGTAGTAAGCACAGATACGCAGTATTTT
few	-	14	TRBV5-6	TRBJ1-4	CASSLRPTYEKLFF	TGTGCCAGCAGCTTAAGGCCTACTTATGAAAAACTGTTTTTT
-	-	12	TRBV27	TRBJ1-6	CASTHYNSPLHF	TGTGCCAGCACCCACTATAATTCACCCCTCCACTTT
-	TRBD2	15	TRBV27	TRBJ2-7	CASSLAGENPHEQYF	TGTGCCAGCAGTTTAGCGGGAGAAAATCCCCACGAGCAGTACTTC
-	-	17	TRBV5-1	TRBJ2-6	CASSYTSPTSGANVLTF	TGCGCCAGCAGCTATACCAGTCCCACCTCTGGGGCCAACGTCCTGACTTTC
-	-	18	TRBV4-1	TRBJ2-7	CASSPQLRRPGPTYEQYF	TGCGCCAGCAGCCCCCAATTGCGTAGGCCGGGACCGACCTACGAGCAGTACTTC
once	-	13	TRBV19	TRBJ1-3	CASGRPSGNTIYF	TGTGCCAGTGGCAGGCCTTCTGGAAACACCATATATTTT
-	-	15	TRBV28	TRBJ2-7	CASSLEWVGPYEQYF	TGTGCCAGCAGTTTAGAGTGGGTGGGGCCCTACGAGCAGTACTTC
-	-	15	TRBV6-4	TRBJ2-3	CASSPDRSSTDTQYF	TGTGCCAGCAGTCCCGACAGGTCTAGCACAGATACGCAGTATTTT
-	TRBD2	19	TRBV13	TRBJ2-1	CASSLGRLAGGPFDNEQFF	TGTGCCAGCAGCTTAGGCCGACTAGCGGGAGGGCCGTTCGATAATGAGCAGTTCTTC